This is a list of T cell receptor beta chains from one sample in a study of blood T cell repertoires in COVID-19. Only in-frame clones appear in the TCRdb table, and some are missing; sequencing was by immunoSEQ multiplex PCR. Of about 470,000 clones in the sample, roughly 90% are singletons; the top ten hold 0.65% to 0.9%. Sequencing was done on a sample of PBMCs or T cells enriched from blood (not recorded which). The receptors stem from a woman under 30 who had recovered from COVID-19. CDR3s include the opening cysteine and the closing phenylalanine or tryptophan. D genes are given only for firm matches. The size field is filled for only some rows; it gives once, few, many or a size class.

>TRBJ1-1|-|TRBD1|TRBV29-1
TGCAGCGGCGAGACAGGGGGCGGTTCTGAAGCTTTCTTT
CSGETGGGSEAFF
>TRBJ1-1|few|-|TRBV9
TGTGCCAGCAGCGAAACTCCTTCGTTTGAAGCTTTCTTT
CASSETPSFEAFF
>TRBJ1-3|-|-|TRBV19
TGTGCCAGTACCTCGGGTGCCTCTGGAAACACCATATATTTT
CASTSGASGNTIYF
>TRBJ1-6|-|-|TRBV30
TGTGCCCAGCAGAGGACACTTAATTCACCCCTCCACTTT
CAQQRTLNSPLHF
>TRBJ1-5|-|-|TRBV5-6
TGTGCCAGCAGCTTGGCTGGCCTGCCCCAGCATTTT
CASSLAGLPQHF
>TRBJ2-1|few|-|TRBV7-8
TGTGCCAGCAGTCATTCACAGGGAGGGTTCTACAATGAGCAGTTCTTC
CASSHSQGGFYNEQFF
>TRBJ1-1|-|-|TRBV30
TGTGCCTGGAGTCCCCGAGACAGGATACTTAACACTGAAGCTTTCTTT
CAWSPRDRILNTEAFF
>TRBJ1-1|-|-|TRBV7-7
TGTGCTACCCAGCTTCACTATCTCGGGGATAGCACTGAAGCTTTCTTT
CATQLHYLGDSTEAFF
>TRBJ2-3|-|TRBD2|TRBV3-1/TRBV3-2
TGTGCCAGCAGCCCCTGGACTAGCTCGAGTGCGGATACGCAGTATTTT
CASSPWTSSSADTQYF
>TRBJ2-7|-|-|TRBV6-5
TGTGCCAGCAGTTCCGCCTACGAGCAGTACTTC
CASSSAYEQYF
>TRBJ2-1|-|TRBD2|TRBV3-1/TRBV3-2
TGTGCCAGCACCTCTACTATTCCGGGACTAGCGGGGGCTAGCTCCTACAATGAGCAGTTCTTC
CASTSTIPGLAGASSYNEQFF
>TRBJ2-3|once|TRBD2|TRBV7-2
TGTGCCAGCAGCCCGGGACTAGCGGGGACCACAGATACGCAGTATTTT
CASSPGLAGTTDTQYF
>TRBJ2-5|-|TRBD2|TRBV30
TGTGCCTGGAGTAAAAGCGGGGCCGAGACCCAGTACTTC
CAWSKSGAETQYF
>TRBJ1-2|-|TRBD1|TRBV28
TGTGCCGCCTGCGACAGGGTGTTTTATGGCTACACCTTC
CAACDRVFYGYTF
>TRBJ2-1|-|-|TRBV5-4
TGTGCCAGCAGCTTGGATAGAGACAATGAGCAGTTCTTC
CASSLDRDNEQFF
>TRBJ1-1|once|TRBD1|TRBV10-3
TGTGCCATCAGTCTGGGGGACAGCGAAGCTTTCTTT
CAISLGDSEAFF
>TRBJ1-6|-|-|TRBV6-2/TRBV6-3
TGTGCCAGCAGTGACCGGGTCGAGCCTTATAATTCACCCCTCCACTTT
CASSDRVEPYNSPLHF
>TRBJ2-7|-|TRBD1|TRBV3-1/TRBV3-2
TGTGCCAGCAGCCGGACAGGGGTCGGAGGGGAGCAGTACTTC
CASSRTGVGGEQYF
>TRBJ2-3|once|TRBD2|TRBV28
TGTGCCAGCAGTTCCACACTAGCGGGGGGCACAGATACGCAGTATTTT
CASSSTLAGGTDTQYF
>TRBJ2-5|few|-|TRBV2
TGTGCCAGCAGTCCCAGGGAGACCCAGTACTTC
CASSPRETQYF
>TRBJ2-6|once|-|TRBV10-3
TGTGCCATCAGTGAGGCCCCGAGCAACGTCCTGACTTTC
CAISEAPSNVLTF
>TRBJ2-3|once|-|TRBV5-6
TGTGCCAGCAGCTGGCGACAGGTTTCTAGCACAGATACGCAGTATTTT
CASSWRQVSSTDTQYF
>TRBJ2-7|-|TRBD1|TRBV30
TGTGCCTGGAGTGTACGTCAAGGGGGCGGTGGGTACGAGCAGTACTTC
CAWSVRQGGGGYEQYF
>TRBJ2-3|-|-|TRBV6-5
TGTGCCAGCAGTCTTACCCGGGACACAGATACGCAGTATTTT
CASSLTRDTDTQYF
>TRBJ1-2|-|-|TRBV10-3
TGTGCCATCACAGATAGGGACAACTACTATGGCTACACCTTC
CAITDRDNYYGYTF
>TRBJ1-6|few|TRBD1|TRBV18
TGTGCCAGCTCGGGACAGCGGAATTCACCCCTCCACTTT
CASSGQRNSPLHF
>TRBJ1-5|-|-|TRBV28
TGTGCCAGCCTTCTTAGGGGGATAAATCAGCCCCAGCATTTT
CASLLRGINQPQHF